Presented here are 8 T cell receptor beta chains from one specimen sequenced in a study of T cell responses to AZD1222 COVID-19 vaccine. Sequenced by immunoSEQ multiplex PCR; TCRdb stores in-frame clones only, minus some. The sample records under 150,000 clones, 92% being singletons. The specimen comprised peripheral blood, sampled on day 0 of AZD1222 vaccination. These TCRs come from an adult in good health.

This chain joins TRBV6-1 and TRBJ1-2; TRBD1 matches at 8 bases. The CDR3 totals 16 residues. Germline V gene data show CDR1 as MNHNS and CDR2 as SASEGT. V gave up 4 bases and J gave up 8 bases; unmatched junction bases: 15. Written as DNA, the CDR3 is TGTGCCAGCAGTGGGGGACAGGCGGATAAGGGGTTCGGCTACACCTTC. Residues: CASSGGQADKGFGYTF.

The chain links TRBV30 to TRBJ1-5; no firm D call. V was cut by 0 bases and J by 2 bases, with 5 bases left in between. From germline, CDR1 is GTSNPN and CDR2 SVGIG (reference sequence). CDR3 size: 13 residues. CDR3 bases: TGTGCCTGGAGTGTACTGGGCAATCAGCCCCAGCATTTT. Protein sequence: CAWSVLGNQPQHF.

This chain connects TRBV2 to TRBJ1-5; D unclear. The germline gives CDR1 SNHLY, CDR2 FYNNEI. This CDR3 contains 15 residues. Trimming shortened V by 1 base and J by 0 bases, and 7 bases separated the two germline ends. Written as DNA, the CDR3 is TGTGCCAGCAGTGAAGGGCCGGCTAGCAATCAGCCCCAGCATTTT. It is translated as CASSEGPASNQPQHF. Together with reference TRBV2 and TRBJ1-5, the CDR3 gives the full variable domain: EPEVTQTPSHQVTQMGQEVILRCVPISNHLYFYWYRQILGQKVEFLVSFYNNEISEKSEIFDDQFSVERPDGSNFTLKIRSTKLEDSAMYFCASSEGPASNQPQHFGDGTRLSIL.

This sequence joins TRBV5-1 and TRBJ1-2; possible D gene TRBD1, 5 bases. The CDR3 length is 15 residues. Trimming left V 4 bases short and J 1 base short, with 14 bases between. Germline lookup yields CDR1 SGHRS and CDR2 YFSETQ. The CDR3 is CASSEGAASNYGYTF. Written as DNA, the CDR3 is TGCGCCAGCAGCGAAGGGGCGGCCAGTAACTATGGCTACACCTTC.

The rearrangement links TRBV19 to TRBJ2-5; 8 nucleotides align to TRBD2. Trimming removed 3 bases from V and 4 bases from J; junction bases left unmatched: 7. The CDR3 extends over 15 amino acids. Germline CDR1 reads LNHDA; CDR2 reads SQIVND (reference sequence). This chain's CDR3 is CASSIGGGLGETQYF. In nucleotides, the CDR3 is TGTGCCAGTAGTATCGGCGGGGGGCTGGGAGAGACCCAGTACTTC.

This clone was picked up one time. The rearrangement joins TRBV3-1 (or the pseudogene TRBV3-2) to TRBJ2-1, with D possibly matching TRBD2 (7 bases). This CDR3 has 15 amino acids. Germline V lookup: CDR1 LGHDT, CDR2 YNNKEL (reference sequence). With 8 bases removed from V and 2 bases from J, the gap between germline ends came to 16 bases. The CDR3: CASLGGGRTYNEQFF. The CDR3 DNA sequence: TGTGCCAGCCTGGGGGGCGGGAGAACCTACAATGAGCAGTTCTTC.

The rearrangement links TRBV5-1 to TRBJ1-4, with TRBD1 matching over 8 bases. The ends lost 2 bases at V and 8 bases at J; junction bases unmatched: 8. This CDR3 has 15 residues. Germline V gene lookup returns CDR1 SGHRS and CDR2 YFSETQ. The DNA of the CDR3 is TGCGCCAGCAGCTTTGGGGCAGGGGGCGGCGAAAAACTGTTTTTT. It translates to CASSFGAGGGEKLFF.

This chain links TRBV19 with TRBJ1-1; TRBD1 agrees at 7 bases. Unmatched junction bases numbered 12, after V lost 6 bases and J lost 2 bases. Germline CDR1 is LNHDA and CDR2 is SQIVND (reference sequence). The CDR3 has 16 residues. The CDR3 spells CASRVQAGGLNTEAFF. The CDR3 region has the DNA TGTGCCAGTAGGGTGCAGGCAGGGGGGCTTAACACTGAAGCTTTCTTT.